The entry that follows covers one T cell receptor (beta chain) sequence. There is no known antigen for this receptor. Base qualities were left out, and no much larger clone turns up one base away. Separate from the approximately 700-subject first cohort, the validation cohort of roughly 130 subjects was the group to which the donors belonged. The library was made by the immunoSEQ multiplex PCR assay. The authors processed their data as follows. A statistical classification framework was built to diagnose cytomegalovirus status from the catalog of TCR beta chain sequences. Not all clones reach the TCRdb copy of this immuneACCESS table, which keeps in-frame sequences only. Checked studies attribute under half of the gap to unresolved V genes and leave the rest unexplained. For V, J and clone size, that table is used; D and trimming come from the DNA. The sample table lists some 120,000 clones, about 87% of them with a count of one. The biggest ten clones account for approximately 2% of the sample.

The source of the sample is a study of cytomegalovirus exposure and HLA in healthy donors (dated by TCRdb to 2017 to 2019). As for the study more broadly: A later analysis indicated that the roughly 120 validation repertoires were generated on the platform also employed for the 600 to 750 repertoires of the first cohort. The aim of the study was to test whether cataloging public T cell receptors could identify signatures of past pathogen exposure. Besides the first cohort of about 730 subjects, a separate validation cohort made up of roughly 120 different subjects was used. High-throughput TCR immunosequencing, statistical association of individual TCRs with disease status, and machine learning were combined to predict cytomegalovirus infection status.

On the study overall, not on this receptor specifically: All 120 or so repertoires were used to score co-occurrence in the validation cohort in a later analysis, because that analysis had no HLA typing for the cohort. Cytomegalovirus status was reported to be diagnosed by the classifier with high specificity and sensitivity in both the original and validation cohorts. A later analysis found that TCRs clustered in the first cohort also tended to co-occur in the 100 to 150 validation repertoires, with 94% of cluster scores above 0. In vitro tests confirmed that a few of the cytomegalovirus-associated TCR beta chains recognize cytomegalovirus antigens. It was suggested by the authors that the approach could potentially be generalized to other disease states and immunological phenotypes. Across donors, most TCR sequences were observed very rarely, whereas some public TCRs were present in many individuals. The study gave a list of 150 to 200 TCR beta chains associated with cytomegalovirus.

V is clipped by 6 bases and J by 5 bases, and the sequence between their germline boundaries is 19 bases long. The CDR3 contains 14 residues, cysteine and phenylalanine counted. Only CDR3 DNA remains: 42 bases, in frame from the first base. From a lookup of the germline V gene, CDR1 and CDR2 are SQVTM and ANQGSEA. This chain is built from TRBV29-1 and TRBJ2-5; the D gene is perhaps TRBD1, on 6 matching bases. Input material: PBMCs. This receptor was taken from a woman under 30 in good health and CMV-seronegative. The DNA sequence is TGCAGCGTAACCCCCCGGACAGCCACGGAGACCCAGTACTTC. Its amino acids are CSVTPRTATETQYF.